Below, one T cell receptor (beta chain) is given with its context. Generated by immunoSEQ multiplex PCR, the TCRdb table keeps only in-frame clones and is missing some. The sample yields fewer than 250,000 clones, 83% seen once. This entry is derived from a study of cytomegalovirus exposure and HLA in healthy donors. Study background: The same platform as the approximately 670 first-cohort repertoires was used for the 95 to 150 validation repertoires, a later analysis reported.

The CDR3 spans 18 residues. Germline V lookup: CDR1 SGDLS, CDR2 YYNGEE. The V and J ends lost 0 bases and 3 bases respectively, with 16 bases between them. The sequence was obtained from a woman aged 18-29 years in good health and CMV-seronegative. Sequencing was performed on PBMCs. The chain has TRBV9 and TRBJ2-6; weak D call: TRBD1 (5 bases). DNA of the CDR3: TGTGCCAGCAGCGTAGCGGCGAAGGGGTCGTTTGGGGCCAACGTCCTGACTTTC. Its translation is CASSVAAKGSFGANVLTF.